The next 17 T cell receptor beta chains were all read from a single sample in a study of regulatory T cells in long-lasting Graves disease. The time point: newly diagnosed GD, antithyroid drugs for less than 3 months. Extracted PBMC RNA gave rise to the TCR library. The TCR beta library used iRepertoire HTBI primers with Arm-PCR amplification of CDR3. MiXCR, applied by TCRdb to the multiplex PCR reads, yields one record per CDR3 protein. The sample lists about 560,000 distinct CDR3 sequences, around 15% occurring once. This sample was shared with a second study, whose subject was T cells in Graves' hyperthyroidism and ophthalmopathy.

Sequencing used peripheral blood mononuclear cells (PBMCs), obtained at new diagnosis, from a patient treated with antithyroid drugs. Receptors were obtained from a man aged 18-30 years with Graves disease.

In its sample, this clonotype was seen many times. The V gene is TRBV5-1, the J gene TRBJ1-1, with a possible D match to TRBD1 (6 bases). Germline lookup yields CDR1 SGHRS and CDR2 YFSETQ. V shed 4 bases and J shed 3 bases, with 19 bases lying between them. This CDR3 comprises 16 residues. CDR3 amino acids: CASSAVEGHLYTEAFF. The CDR3 DNA reads TGCGCCAGCAGCGCCGTGGAGGGACACCTGTACACTGAAGCTTTCTTT.

Ten or more counts support this clonotype. The rearrangement uses TRBV28 and TRBJ1-2; D perhaps matches TRBD1 (5 bases). CDR1 MDHEN and CDR2 SYDVKM come from the germline V gene. CDR3 length: 14 amino acids. With 1 base removed from V and 3 bases from J, the gap between germline ends came to 9 bases. The CDR3 DNA reads as TGTGCCAGCAGTTTATTTCGGGGGGACTATGGCTACACCTTC. Translation gives CASSLFRGDYGYTF.

The V gene is TRBV6-8, the J gene TRBJ2-7, with a possible D match to TRBD2 (5 bases). This CDR3 is built from 13 residues. Germline CDR1 is MNHGY and CDR2 is SAAAGT. V was cut by 2 bases and J by 5 bases, with 10 bases left in between. CDR3 region: CASSYERVHEQYF. The CDR3 nucleotides read TGTGCCAGCAGTTACGAGAGGGTCCACGAGCAGTACTTC.

The chain joins TRBV7-9 to TRBJ1-5, with D unresolved. Germline lookup yields CDR1 SEHNR and CDR2 FQNEAQ (reference sequence). V was clipped by 5 bases and J by 7 bases, with 9 bases between them. The CDR3 extends over 12 amino acids. CDR3 bases: TGTGCCAGCAGCCAGGCAACCCAGCCCCAGCATTTT. Translated, it gives CASSQATQPQHF.

V usage is TRBV2 and J usage is TRBJ2-7; TRBD1 matches at 10 bases. V was clipped by 4 bases and J by 4 bases; unmatched bases: 7. Germline V gene data show CDR1 as SNHLY and CDR2 as FYNNEI. The CDR3 length is 15 residues. CDR3 nucleotide sequence: TGTGCCAGCAGTGCCTGGGACAGGGGACGATACGAGCAGTACTTC. Its protein is CASSAWDRGRYEQYF. Drawing the rest from reference TRBV2 and TRBJ2-7, the complete variable domain is EPEVTQTPSHQVTQMGQEVILRCVPISNHLYFYWYRQILGQKVEFLVSFYNNEISEKSEIFDDQFSVERPDGSNFTLKIRSTKLEDSAMYFCASSAWDRGRYEQYFGPGTRLTVT.

In its sample, this clonotype was seen many times. J is TRBJ2-5 and V is TRBV11-1; D is perhaps TRBD1 or TRBD2 (5 bases each). The germline CDR1 and CDR2 sequences are SGHAT and FQDESV (reference sequence). The length of the CDR3 is 15 residues. V lost 3 bases to trimming and J lost 2 bases, with 13 bases between them. CDR3 DNA sequence: TGTGCCAGCAGCTTCTTTGGGGGTAGTCAAGAGACCCAGTACTTC. Residues: CASSFFGGSQETQYF.

This clonotype came up a few times. The chain joins TRBV13 to TRBJ2-7; D is unresolved. V dropped 5 bases and J dropped 4 bases, with 21 bases sitting between them. Germline-derived CDR1 and CDR2 are PRHDT and FYEKMQ (reference sequence). The CDR3 spans 16 residues. The chain's CDR3 is CASSPTPGFSAYEQYF. CDR3 coding DNA: TGTGCCAGCAGCCCTACCCCGGGTTTTTCGGCTTACGAGCAGTACTTC.

This clonotype came up many times. The chain's CDR3 is CASAGGTDYGYTF. The CDR3 coding sequence is TGTGCCAGTGCAGGAGGGACAGACTATGGCTACACCTTC. The J gene is TRBJ1-2, the V gene TRBV2; 7 bases align to TRBD1. The CDR3 sequence is 13 residues long. The ends lost 9 bases at V and 3 bases at J; junction bases unmatched: 7. Germline CDR1 SNHLY, CDR2 FYNNEI.

This clonotype occurred many times. The rearrangement uses TRBV29-1 and TRBJ2-1; 9 bases line up with TRBD1. Germline V gives CDR1 SQVTM, CDR2 ANQGSEA. This CDR3 region has 15 residues. Losses at the gene ends were 6 bases for V and 6 bases for J; bases not matched to a gene: 12. The CDR3 coding sequence is TGCAGCGTCCGTCCCCCGGGACAGGGTGGCAATGAGCAGTTCTTC. Translated, it gives CSVRPPGQGGNEQFF.

In its sample, this clonotype was seen a few times. The CDR3 bases are TGTGCCAGCAGCCAAGATACCGGGAATCGTCAGCCCCAGCATTTT. Translating gives CASSQDTGNRQPQHF. The chain is built from TRBV3-1 and TRBJ1-5, with unresolved D. The V gene's germline CDR1 is LGHDT and CDR2 YNNKEL (reference sequence). The V and J ends lost 0 bases and 6 bases respectively, with 12 bases between them. The CDR3 is made up of 15 amino acids.

This clonotype has at least ten counts. The V gene is TRBV3-1, the J gene TRBJ2-7; 13 nucleotides match TRBD2. Germline V gives CDR1 LGHDT, CDR2 YNNKEL (reference sequence). V was clipped by 11 bases and J by 2 bases; unmatched bases: 3. This CDR3 is built from 13 residues. CDR3 sequence reads: CAAGLAGAYEQYF. CDR3 in DNA: TGTGCCGCAGGACTAGCGGGAGCCTACGAGCAGTACTTC.

Points on this clonotype: A far larger clone is just one base off, so this is likely a read error. The J gene is TRBJ2-7, the V gene TRBV2, with D tentatively TRBD1 (5 bases). Germline V gene sequence: CDR1 SNHLY, CDR2 FYNNEI. The CDR3 sequence is 16 residues long. Trimming shortened V by 3 bases and J by 1 base, and 16 bases separated the two germline ends. CDR3 protein: CASSEAGQGRSYEQYF. The DNA for the CDR3 is TGTGCCAGCAGTGAGGCCGGGCAGGGAAGGTCCTACGAGCAGTACTTC. The full variable domain, its missing parts supplied by reference TRBV2 and TRBJ2-7, is EPEVTQTPSHQVTQMGQEVILRCVPISNHLYFYWYRQILGQKVEFLVSFYNNEISEKSEIFDDQFSVERPDGSNFTLKIRSTKLEDSAMYFCASSEAGQGRSYEQYFGPGTRLTVT.

This sequence joins TRBV11-2 and TRBJ2-3; 9 nucleotides line up with TRBD2. V lost 5 bases and J lost 4; bases outside the gene matches: 10. The germline CDR1 and CDR2 sequences are SGHAT and FQNNGV. This CDR3 spans 16 amino acids. CDR3 region: CASSQRAGGLPDTQYF. Written as DNA, the CDR3 is TGTGCCAGCAGCCAGCGAGCGGGAGGCCTTCCAGATACGCAGTATTTT. Full variable domain (missing parts from reference TRBV11-2 and TRBJ2-3): EAGVAQSPRYKIIEKRQSVAFWCNPISGHATLYWYQQILGQGPKLLIQFQNNGVVDDSQLPKDRFSAERLKGVDSTLKIQPAKLEDSAVYLCASSQRAGGLPDTQYFGPGTRLTVL.

This clonotype was counted a few times. The chain combines TRBV12-5 with TRBJ2-1; 8 bases agree with TRBD1. Germline lookup yields CDR1 LGHNT and CDR2 FRNRAP. Unmatched junction bases numbered 7, after V lost 4 bases and J lost 2 bases. This CDR3 comprises 16 residues. The CDR3 spells CASGSWARGPYNEQFF. The DNA for the CDR3 is TGTGCTAGTGGTTCCTGGGCCAGGGGGCCCTACAATGAGCAGTTCTTC.

The chain recombines TRBV15 with TRBJ2-7; D may be TRBD1 or TRBD2 (5 bases each). CDR1 is LNHNV and CDR2 is YYDKDF in the germline V gene (reference sequence). The CDR3 has 14 amino acids. V dropped 6 bases and J dropped 6 bases, with 18 bases sitting between them. The CDR3 sequence: CATRGTDPVTEQYF. CDR3 nucleotides: TGTGCCACCAGGGGGACGGACCCAGTGACCGAGCAGTACTTC.

To note about this clonotype: Just one base apart from a much larger clone, this may be a read error. The rearrangement joins TRBV18 to TRBJ2-1; 8 nucleotides line up with TRBD1. Looked up from germline, CDR1 is KGHSH and CDR2 is LQKENI. There are 13 residues in the CDR3. The chain's CDR3 is CAGSPRDRGGQFF. DNA for the CDR3: TGTGCCGGCTCACCGAGAGACAGGGGCGGGCAGTTCTTC.

This clonotype showed up just a few times. The V and J genes are TRBV9 and TRBJ2-7; D unresolved. Germline V gives CDR1 SGDLS, CDR2 YYNGEE. Trimming shortened V by 0 bases and J by 0 bases, and 7 bases separated the two germline ends. This CDR3 has 14 amino acids. CDR3 DNA: TGTGCCAGCAGCGTAGGGCTAACCTCCTACGAGCAGTACTTC. Translated: CASSVGLTSYEQYF.